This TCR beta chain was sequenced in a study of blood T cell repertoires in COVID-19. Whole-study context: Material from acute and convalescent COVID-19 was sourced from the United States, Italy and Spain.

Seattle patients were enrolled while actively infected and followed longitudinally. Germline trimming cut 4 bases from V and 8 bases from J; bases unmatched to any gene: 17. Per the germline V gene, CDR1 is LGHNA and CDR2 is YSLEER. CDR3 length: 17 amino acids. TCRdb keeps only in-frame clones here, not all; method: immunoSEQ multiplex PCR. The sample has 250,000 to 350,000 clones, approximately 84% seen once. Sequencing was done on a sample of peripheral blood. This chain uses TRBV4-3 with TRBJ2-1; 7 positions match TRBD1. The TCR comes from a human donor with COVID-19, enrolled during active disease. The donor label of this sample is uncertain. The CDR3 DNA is TGCGCCAGCAGCCCTGGGGCTACAGGGGCGGATGACCATGAGCAGTTCTTC. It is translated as CASSPGATGADDHEQFF.